A selection of T cell receptor beta chains follows, all from one sample in a study of cytomegalovirus exposure and HLA in healthy donors. Here immunoSEQ multiplex PCR was the method, and the copy in TCRdb shows in-frame clones only, minus some. The sample lists 200,000 to 300,000 clones; roughly 78% were seen once. The material sequenced was PBMCs. All receptors derive from a boy between 10 and 17 years old in good health and CMV-seronegative. CDR3s include the opening cysteine and the closing phenylalanine or tryptophan. The D gene is left open where the match is weak. Some rows have no size entry. The others give once, few or many, or a class for an expanded clone.

j_gene: TRBJ1-3; d_gene: .; v_gene: TRBV29-1; abundance: .; CDR3nt: TGCAGCGTTGCGCGGGGAGGAGGAAACACCATATATTTT; CDR3aa: CSVARGGGNTIYF
j_gene: TRBJ2-1; d_gene: .; v_gene: TRBV10-2; abundance: .; CDR3nt: TGCGCCAGCAGTGTAACAAGACTAACCTACAATGAGCAGTTCTTC; CDR3aa: CASSVTRLTYNEQFF
j_gene: TRBJ2-1; d_gene: TRBD2; v_gene: TRBV9; abundance: .; CDR3nt: TGTGCCAGCAGAGAACTAGCGGGAGATTTAAATGAGCAGTTCTTC; CDR3aa: CASRELAGDLNEQFF
j_gene: TRBJ1-5; d_gene: TRBD1; v_gene: TRBV19; abundance: .; CDR3nt: TGTGCCAGTAGTACCTGGACAGGAGGGAGCAATCAGCCCCAGCATTTT; CDR3aa: CASSTWTGGSNQPQHF
j_gene: TRBJ1-1; d_gene: .; v_gene: TRBV19; abundance: few; CDR3nt: TGTGCCAGTAGTATAGGGGGCAGGGCCGGTGAAGCTTTCTTT; CDR3aa: CASSIGGRAGEAFF
j_gene: TRBJ1-5; d_gene: TRBD1; v_gene: TRBV4-1; abundance: few; CDR3nt: TGCGCCAGCAGCCATGCCGACAGGGCTTATAGCAATCAGCCCCAGCATTTT; CDR3aa: CASSHADRAYSNQPQHF
j_gene: TRBJ1-3; d_gene: .; v_gene: TRBV11-3; abundance: .; CDR3nt: TGTGCCAGCAGCTTAGGAGGAAGTGGAAACACCATATATTTT; CDR3aa: CASSLGGSGNTIYF
j_gene: TRBJ1-3; d_gene: TRBD1; v_gene: TRBV30; abundance: .; CDR3nt: TGTGCCTGGAGTCGGACAGGGGGCAACTCTGGAAACACCATATATTTT; CDR3aa: CAWSRTGGNSGNTIYF
j_gene: TRBJ2-1; d_gene: TRBD2; v_gene: TRBV7-8; abundance: .; CDR3nt: TGTGCCAGCAGCTTATGGAGCGGGGGGGGCTACAATGAGCAGTTCTTC; CDR3aa: CASSLWSGGGYNEQFF
j_gene: TRBJ1-5; d_gene: .; v_gene: TRBV21-1; abundance: .; CDR3nt: TGCGCCAGACCTTTACAGTTTAGCAATCAGCCCCAGCATTTT; CDR3aa: CARPLQFSNQPQHF
j_gene: TRBJ1-1; d_gene: .; v_gene: TRBV6-1; abundance: .; CDR3nt: TGTGCCAGCAGTGAAGTCGGTCGGGGGGACCCTGAAGCTTTCTTT; CDR3aa: CASSEVGRGDPEAFF
j_gene: TRBJ1-2; d_gene: .; v_gene: TRBV19; abundance: .; CDR3nt: TGTGCCAGTAGAGGGGGACGGTATGGCTACACCTTC; CDR3aa: CASRGGRYGYTF
j_gene: TRBJ2-1; d_gene: TRBD2; v_gene: TRBV30; abundance: .; CDR3nt: TGTGCCTGGAGTCTAACTAGCGGGGGAGACAATGAGCAGTTCTTC; CDR3aa: CAWSLTSGGDNEQFF
j_gene: TRBJ2-7; d_gene: TRBD1; v_gene: TRBV2; abundance: .; CDR3nt: TGTGCCAGCAGTGAAACGGACAGGGGCCCTAGCTCCTACGAGCAGTACTTC; CDR3aa: CASSETDRGPSSYEQYF
j_gene: TRBJ1-1; d_gene: .; v_gene: TRBV27; abundance: .; CDR3nt: TGTGCCAGCAGTTTATGGGAGACAGGTCTAGGCACTGAAGCTTTCTTT; CDR3aa: CASSLWETGLGTEAFF
j_gene: TRBJ2-7; d_gene: .; v_gene: TRBV21-1; abundance: .; CDR3nt: TGTGCCAGCAGGAACCGTGGGCCAAGCTCCTACGAGCAGTACTTC; CDR3aa: CASRNRGPSSYEQYF
j_gene: TRBJ2-7; d_gene: .; v_gene: TRBV27; abundance: .; CDR3nt: TGTGCCAGCAGTTTCGGTTTCCGGACTCGGGGGTACGAGCAGTACTTC; CDR3aa: CASSFGFRTRGYEQYF